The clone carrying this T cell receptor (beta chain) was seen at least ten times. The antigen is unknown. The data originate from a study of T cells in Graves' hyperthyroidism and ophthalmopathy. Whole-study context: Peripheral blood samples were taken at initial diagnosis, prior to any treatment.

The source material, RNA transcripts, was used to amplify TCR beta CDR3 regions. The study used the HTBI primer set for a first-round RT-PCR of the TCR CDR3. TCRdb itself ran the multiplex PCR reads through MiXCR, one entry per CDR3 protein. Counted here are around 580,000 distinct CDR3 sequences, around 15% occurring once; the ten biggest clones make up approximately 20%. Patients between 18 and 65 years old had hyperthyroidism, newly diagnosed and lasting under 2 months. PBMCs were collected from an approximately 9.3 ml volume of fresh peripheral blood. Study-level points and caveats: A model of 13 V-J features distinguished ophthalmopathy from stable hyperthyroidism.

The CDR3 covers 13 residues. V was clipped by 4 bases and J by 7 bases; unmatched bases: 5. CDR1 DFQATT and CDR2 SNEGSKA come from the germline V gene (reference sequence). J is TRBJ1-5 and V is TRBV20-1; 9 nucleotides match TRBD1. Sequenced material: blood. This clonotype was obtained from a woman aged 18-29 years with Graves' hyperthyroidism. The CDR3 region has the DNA TGCAGTGCTAAACAGGGGGCTGGGCAGCCCCAGCATTTT. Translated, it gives CSAKQGAGQPQHF.